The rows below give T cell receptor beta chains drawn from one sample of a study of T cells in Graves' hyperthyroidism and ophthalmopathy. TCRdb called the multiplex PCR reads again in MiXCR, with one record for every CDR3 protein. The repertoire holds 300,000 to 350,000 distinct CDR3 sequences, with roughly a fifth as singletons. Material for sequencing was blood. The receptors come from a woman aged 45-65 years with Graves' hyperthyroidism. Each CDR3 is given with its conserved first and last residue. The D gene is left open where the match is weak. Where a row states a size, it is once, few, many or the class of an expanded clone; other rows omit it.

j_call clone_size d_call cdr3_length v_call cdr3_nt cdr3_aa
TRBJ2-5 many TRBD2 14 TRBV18 TGTGCCAGCTCACCACTGGCGGGAGAGGAGACCCAGTACTTC CASSPLAGEETQYF
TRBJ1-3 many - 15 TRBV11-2 TGTGCCAGCAGCTTATACGACAGGCCTGGAAACACCATATATTTT CASSLYDRPGNTIYF
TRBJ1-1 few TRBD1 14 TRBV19 TGTGCCAGTAGCTCCGACAGGGTCTATACCGAAGCTTTCTTT CASSSDRVYTEAFF
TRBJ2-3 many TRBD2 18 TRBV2 TGTGCCAGCAGTGAAGCGGGACTAGCGGGGGCTAGCACAGATACGCAGTATTTT CASSEAGLAGASTDTQYF
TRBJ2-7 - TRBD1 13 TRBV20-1 TGCAGTGTAGCCGGGACAGGGAGATACGAGCAGTACTTC CSVAGTGRYEQYF
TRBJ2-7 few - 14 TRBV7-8 TGTGCCAGCAGCTTAGGGGGAAGCACCTACGAGCAGTACTTC CASSLGGSTYEQYF
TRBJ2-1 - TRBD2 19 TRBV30 TGTGCCTGGAGGCCCCCTGGGGGACTAGCGGAAGGGGGTTACAATGAGCAGTTCTTC CAWRPPGGLAEGGYNEQFF
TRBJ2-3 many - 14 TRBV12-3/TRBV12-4 TGTGCCAGCAGTCCGTGGGGGAACACAGATACGCAGTATTTT CASSPWGNTDTQYF
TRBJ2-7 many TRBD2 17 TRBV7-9 TGTGCCAGCAGCTTAGCGGTAGGGACTAGCGGCATCTACGAGCAGTACTTC CASSLAVGTSGIYEQYF
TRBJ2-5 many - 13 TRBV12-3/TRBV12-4 TGTGCCAGCAGTATCATGCAGGGGGAGACCCAGTACTTC CASSIMQGETQYF
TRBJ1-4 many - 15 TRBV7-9 TGTGCCAGCAGCAGTCTCACAGGGATCAATGAAAAACTGTTTTTT CASSSLTGINEKLFF
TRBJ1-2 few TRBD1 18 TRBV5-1 TGCGCCAGCAGCTGGACTCCGGGACAGGGGCTTTCTAACTATGGCTACACCTTC CASSWTPGQGLSNYGYTF
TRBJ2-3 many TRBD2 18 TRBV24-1 TGTGCCACCAGTGATTTGCAGACTAGCGGGGAGCCCACAGATACGCAGTATTTT CATSDLQTSGEPTDTQYF
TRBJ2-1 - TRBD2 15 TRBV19 TGTGCCAGTAGCCGGACTAGCGGGTCTGGGAATGAGCAGTTCTTC CASSRTSGSGNEQFF
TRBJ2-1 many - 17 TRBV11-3 TGTGCCAGCAGCGACCGGGATCCAACTACCCTTCTCAATGAGCAGTTCTTC CASSDRDPTTLLNEQFF
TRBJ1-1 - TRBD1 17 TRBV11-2 TGTGCCAGCAGCCAGTGGGGGACAGGGGGCGCGTTCTCCGAAGCTTTCTTT CASSQWGTGGAFSEAFF
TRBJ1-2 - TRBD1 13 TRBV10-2 TGCGCCAGCAGTGAAGCGGGACAGGGTGGCTACACCTTC CASSEAGQGGYTF
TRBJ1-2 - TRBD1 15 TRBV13 TGTGCCAGCAGCGCGGGACAGGGGGTAACTCATGGCTACACCTTC CASSAGQGVTHGYTF
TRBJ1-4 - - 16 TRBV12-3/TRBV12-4 TGTGCCAGCAGTTTTCTGGGTGGTGCAACTAATGAAAAACTGTTTTTT CASSFLGGATNEKLFF
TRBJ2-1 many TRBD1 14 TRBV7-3 TGTGCCAGCAGCCGGGGGACAGGGCCCAATGAGCAGTTCTTC CASSRGTGPNEQFF